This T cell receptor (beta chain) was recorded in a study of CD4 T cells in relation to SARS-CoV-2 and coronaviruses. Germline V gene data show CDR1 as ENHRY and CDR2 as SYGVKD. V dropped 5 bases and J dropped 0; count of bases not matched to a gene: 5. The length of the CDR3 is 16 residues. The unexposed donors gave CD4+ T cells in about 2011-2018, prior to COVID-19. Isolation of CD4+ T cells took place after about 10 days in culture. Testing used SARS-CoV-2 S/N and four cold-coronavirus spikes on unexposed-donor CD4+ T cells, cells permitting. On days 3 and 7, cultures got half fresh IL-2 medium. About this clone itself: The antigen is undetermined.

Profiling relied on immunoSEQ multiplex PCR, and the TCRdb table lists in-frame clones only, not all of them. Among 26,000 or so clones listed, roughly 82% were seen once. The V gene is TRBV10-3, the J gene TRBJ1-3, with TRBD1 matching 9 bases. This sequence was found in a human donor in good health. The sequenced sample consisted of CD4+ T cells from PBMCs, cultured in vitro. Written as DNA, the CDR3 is TGTGCCATCAGTAAGGACAGGGGCCTCTCTGGAAACACCATATATTTT. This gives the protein CAISKDRGLSGNTIYF.